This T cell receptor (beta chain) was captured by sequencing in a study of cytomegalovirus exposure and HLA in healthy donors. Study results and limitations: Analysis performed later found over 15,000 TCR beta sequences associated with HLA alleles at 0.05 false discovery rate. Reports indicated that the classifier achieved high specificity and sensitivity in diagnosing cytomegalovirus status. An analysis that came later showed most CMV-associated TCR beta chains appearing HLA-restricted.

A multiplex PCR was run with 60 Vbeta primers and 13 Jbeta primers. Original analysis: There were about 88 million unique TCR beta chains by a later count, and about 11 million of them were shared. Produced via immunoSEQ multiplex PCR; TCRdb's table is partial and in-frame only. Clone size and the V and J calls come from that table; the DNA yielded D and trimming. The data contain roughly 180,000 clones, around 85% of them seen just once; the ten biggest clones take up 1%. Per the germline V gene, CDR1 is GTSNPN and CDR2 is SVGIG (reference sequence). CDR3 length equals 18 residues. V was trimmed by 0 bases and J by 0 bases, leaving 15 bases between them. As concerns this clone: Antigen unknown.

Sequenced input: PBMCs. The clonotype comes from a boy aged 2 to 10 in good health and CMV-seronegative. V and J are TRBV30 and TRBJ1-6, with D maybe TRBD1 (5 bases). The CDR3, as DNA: TGTGCCTGGAGTGTAGTCCGGACACTGAGCTCCTATAATTCACCCCTCCACTTT. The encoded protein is CAWSVVRTLSSYNSPLHF.